What follows describes a single T cell receptor (beta chain). This sample is part of a study of blood T cell repertoires in COVID-19. Study context: T cells, B-cell-depleted T cells, or PBMCs provided the cDNA or gDNA that served as material.

Generated by immunoSEQ multiplex PCR, the TCRdb table keeps only in-frame clones and is missing some. Here the sample spans 150,000 to 200,000 clones, roughly 80% being singletons. CDR1 and CDR2 from the germline V gene are SGHVS and FQNEAQ. The CDR3 covers 15 residues. V was clipped by 1 base and J by 2 bases; unmatched bases: 0. This chain connects TRBV7-8 to TRBJ1-5, with TRBD1 matching 9 bases. This clonotype was obtained from a woman aged 25-40 years with acute or convalescent COVID-19. Sequenced sample: peripheral blood. CDR3 in amino acids: CASSLGTGGNQPQHF. CDR3 nucleotide sequence: TGTGCCAGCAGCTTAGGGACAGGGGGCAATCAGCCCCAGCATTTT. Looking up the rest from reference TRBV7-8 and TRBJ1-5 gives the full variable domain: GAGVSQSPRYKVAKRGQDVALRCDPISGHVSLFWYQQALGQGPEFLTYFQNEAQLDKSGLPSDRFFAERPEGSVSTLKIQRTQQEDSAVYLCASSLGTGGNQPQHFGDGTRLSIL.